The present TCR beta chain was sequenced within a study of blood T cell repertoires in COVID-19. As for the study in general: Researchers got acute and convalescent COVID-19 samples from the United States, Italy and Spain. Sources were T cells, B-cell-depleted T cells, or PBMCs; the material itself was cDNA or gDNA.

As for this clone: The same CDR3 is also encoded by other DNA sequences in this sample.

In germline, CDR1 is GTSNPN, CDR2 SVGIG (reference sequence). The CDR3 is 13 residues long. J was trimmed by 7 bases and V by 3 bases; bases with no gene match: 5. In the original analysis: How many nucleated cells were present was estimated from reference gene primer amplification. Assay used: immunoSEQ multiplex PCR; TCRdb lists only in-frame clones, some missing. Clone size and V and J calls were adopted from that table, with D and trimming inferred from the DNA. In the table there are more than 400,000 clones, roughly 88% of which are singletons. The chain combines TRBV30 with TRBJ1-2, with 10 bases identical to TRBD1. The source of this sequence is a human donor in a cohort sampled during active COVID-19. Sequencing was done on a sample of peripheral blood. As DNA, the CDR3 is TGTGCCTGGAGAGACAGGGGGCATGGTGGCTACACCTTC. Protein sequence: CAWRDRGHGGYTF. Based on the CDR3 plus reference TRBV30 and TRBJ1-2, the full variable domain is SQTIHQWPATLVQPVGSPLSLECTVEGTSNPNLYWYRQAAGRGLQLLFYSVGIGQISSEVPQNLSASRPQDRQFILSSKKLLLSDSGFYLCAWRDRGHGGYTFGSGTRLTVV.